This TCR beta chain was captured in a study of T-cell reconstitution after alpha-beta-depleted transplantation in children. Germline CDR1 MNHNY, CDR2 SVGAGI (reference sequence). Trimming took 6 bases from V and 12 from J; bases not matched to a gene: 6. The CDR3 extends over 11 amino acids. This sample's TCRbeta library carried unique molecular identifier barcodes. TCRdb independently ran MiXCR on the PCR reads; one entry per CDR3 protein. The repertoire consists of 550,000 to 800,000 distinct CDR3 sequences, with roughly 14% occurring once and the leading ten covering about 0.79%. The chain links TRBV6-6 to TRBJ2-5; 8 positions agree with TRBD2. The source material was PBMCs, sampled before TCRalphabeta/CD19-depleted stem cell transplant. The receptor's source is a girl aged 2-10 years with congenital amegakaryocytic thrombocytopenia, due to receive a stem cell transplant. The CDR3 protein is CASSDLAGKYF. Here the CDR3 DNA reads TGTGCCAGCAGCGATCTAGCGGGCAAGTACTTC.